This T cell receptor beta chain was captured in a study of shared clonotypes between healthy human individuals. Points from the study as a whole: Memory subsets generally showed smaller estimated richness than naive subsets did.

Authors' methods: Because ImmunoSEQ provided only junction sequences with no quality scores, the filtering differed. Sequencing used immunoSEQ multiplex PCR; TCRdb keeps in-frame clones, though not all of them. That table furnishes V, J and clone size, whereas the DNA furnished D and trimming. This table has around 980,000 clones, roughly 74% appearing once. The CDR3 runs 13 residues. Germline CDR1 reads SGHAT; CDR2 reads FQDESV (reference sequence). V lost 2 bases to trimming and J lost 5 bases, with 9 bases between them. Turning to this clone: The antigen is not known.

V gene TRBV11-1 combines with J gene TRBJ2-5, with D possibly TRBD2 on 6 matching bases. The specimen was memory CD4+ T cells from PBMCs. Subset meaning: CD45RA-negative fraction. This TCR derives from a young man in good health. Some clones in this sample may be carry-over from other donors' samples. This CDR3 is CASSLLSGETQYF. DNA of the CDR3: TGTGCCAGCAGCTTATTGAGCGGGGAGACCCAGTACTTC.